This T cell receptor beta chain was recorded in a study of T cell repertoires in cytomegalovirus infection. As for the study in general: HLA-B-restricted CMV epitopes that are well studied, plus recently identified HLA-C-restricted ones, were used by the study. Study findings and constraints: The study found HLA-C-restricted CMV-specific TCR beta clonotypes dominating the ex vivo response. Cumulative frequency (of public TCR beta family members) identified carriers of CMV plus the relevant HLA.

Via MiXCR, TCRdb re-called the reads, giving one row per CDR3 protein. The table lists about 920,000 distinct CDR3 sequences, 31% of them singletons. A remark on this clonotype: Antigen: not known.

Looked up from germline, CDR1 is MGHRA and CDR2 is YSYEKL. The V end was cut by 10 bases, the J end by 9 bases, with 19 bases between. CDR3 length equals 13 residues. The sample was cultured CD8+ T cells from PBMCs, taken from culture after CMV antigen stimulation. The V and J genes are TRBV4-1 and TRBJ2-1; D not certain. The sequence was collected from a human donor in good health (CMV status not recorded). Some clones in this sample may be carry-over from other donors' samples. The CDR3 nucleotides read TGCGCCACCGCTTTTCGGGTGGTGACTGAGCAGTTCTTC. It yields the protein CATAFRVVTEQFF.